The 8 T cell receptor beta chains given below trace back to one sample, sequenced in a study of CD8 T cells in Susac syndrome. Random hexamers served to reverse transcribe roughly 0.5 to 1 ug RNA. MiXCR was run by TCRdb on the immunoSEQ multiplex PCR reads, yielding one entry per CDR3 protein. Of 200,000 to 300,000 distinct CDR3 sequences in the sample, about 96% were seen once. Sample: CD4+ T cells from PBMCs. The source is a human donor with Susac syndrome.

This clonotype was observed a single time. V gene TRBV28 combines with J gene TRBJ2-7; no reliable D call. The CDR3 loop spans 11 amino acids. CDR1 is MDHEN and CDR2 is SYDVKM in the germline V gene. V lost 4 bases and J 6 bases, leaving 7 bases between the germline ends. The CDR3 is CASSSSVEQYF. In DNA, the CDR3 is TGTGCCAGCAGTTCATCCGTCGAGCAGTACTTC.

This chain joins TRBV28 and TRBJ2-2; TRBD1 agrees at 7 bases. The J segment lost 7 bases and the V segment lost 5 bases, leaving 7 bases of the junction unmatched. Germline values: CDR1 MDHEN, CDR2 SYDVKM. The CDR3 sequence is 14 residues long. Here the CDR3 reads CASSRRQGVGELFF. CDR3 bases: TGTGCCAGCAGTCGAAGACAGGGAGTCGGGGAGCTGTTTTTT.

CDR3 in amino acids: CSARERRGAWTGELFF. Written as DNA, the CDR3 is TGCAGTGCTAGAGAACGTCGGGGGGCTTGGACCGGGGAGCTGTTTTTT. The chain couples TRBV20-1 to TRBJ2-2, with D perhaps matching TRBD2 (7 bases). The germline gives CDR1 DFQATT, CDR2 SNEGSKA (reference sequence). Trimming took 0 bases from V and 5 from J, leaving 16 bases between them. The CDR3 contains 16 residues.

The CDR3 is CSVEDLGVRGYTF. The DNA of the CDR3 is TGCAGCGTTGAAGATCTAGGGGTTCGGGGCTACACCTTC. The chain couples TRBV29-1 to TRBJ1-2, with D possibly matching TRBD1 (5 bases). The CDR3 loop spans 13 amino acids. V was trimmed by 0 bases and J by 8 bases, leaving 13 bases between them. CDR1 and CDR2 (germline): SQVTM, ANQGSEA.

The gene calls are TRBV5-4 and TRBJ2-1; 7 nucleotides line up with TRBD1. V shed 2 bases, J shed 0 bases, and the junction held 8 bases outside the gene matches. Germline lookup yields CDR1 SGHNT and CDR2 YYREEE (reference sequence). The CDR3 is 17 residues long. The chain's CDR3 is CASSLGGRTFSYNEQFF. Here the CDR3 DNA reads TGTGCCAGCAGCTTAGGGGGCCGGACGTTCTCCTACAATGAGCAGTTCTTC.

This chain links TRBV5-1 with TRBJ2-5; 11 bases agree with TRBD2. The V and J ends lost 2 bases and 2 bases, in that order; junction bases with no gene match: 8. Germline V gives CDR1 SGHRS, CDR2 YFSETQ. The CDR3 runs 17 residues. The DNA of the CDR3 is TGCGCCAGCAGCTTCACCGGAGTAGCGGGAGGGCAAGAGACCCAGTACTTC. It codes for CASSFTGVAGGQETQYF.

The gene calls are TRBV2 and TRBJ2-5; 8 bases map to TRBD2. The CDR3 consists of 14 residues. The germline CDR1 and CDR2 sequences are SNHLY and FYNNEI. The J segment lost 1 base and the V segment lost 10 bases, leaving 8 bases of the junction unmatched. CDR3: CATSTTSAQETQYF. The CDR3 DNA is TGTGCCACCAGCACGACTAGCGCCCAAGAGACCCAGTACTTC.

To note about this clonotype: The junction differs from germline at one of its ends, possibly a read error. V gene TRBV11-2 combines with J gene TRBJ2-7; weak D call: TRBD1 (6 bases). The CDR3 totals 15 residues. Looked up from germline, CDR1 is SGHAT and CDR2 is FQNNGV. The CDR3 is CASSLGRQVGYGQYF. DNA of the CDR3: TGTGCCAGCAGCTTAGGAAGACAGGTCGGGTACGGGCAGTACTTC. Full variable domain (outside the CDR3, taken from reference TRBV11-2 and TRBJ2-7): EAGVAQSPRYKIIEKRQSVAFWCNPISGHATLYWYQQILGQGPKLLIQFQNNGVVDDSQLPKDRFSAERLKGVDSTLKIQPAKLEDSAVYLCASSLGRQVGYGQYFGPGTRLTVT.